The 9 T cell receptor beta chains reported below all come from one sample, sequenced in a study. TCRdb itself ran the 5' RACE reads through MiXCR, one entry per CDR3 protein. The sample has about 62,000 distinct CDR3 sequences; 30% are singletons. The sample comprised tumor-infiltrating naive CD4+ T cells sorted from the breast tumor. Subset noted: naive CD4+ T cells, CD4+CD45RA+CD25-. Receptors were obtained from a female donor with breast cancer.

CDR3 nucleotides: TGTGCCAGCAGCGACAGCGGCCTTTCTAATGAAAAACTGTTTTTT. It translates to CASSDSGLSNEKLFF. This chain uses TRBV5-5 with TRBJ1-4, with a tentative D call TRBD1 (5 bases). The V gene lost 4 bases and the J gene lost 3 bases, with 13 bases spanning the gap. Per germline, CDR1 SGHKS and CDR2 YYEKEE (reference sequence). The CDR3 consists of 15 residues.

The V gene is TRBV5-1, the J gene TRBJ2-2; D not certain. With 0 bases removed from V and 6 bases from J, the gap between germline ends came to 12 bases. The length of the CDR3 is 15 residues. Looked up from germline, CDR1 is SGHRS and CDR2 is YFSETQ. DNA for the CDR3: TGCGCCAGCAGCTTGGGTAACAGCGATCCCGGGGAGCTGTTTTTT. Protein: CASSLGNSDPGELFF.

This clonotype was seen only a few times. This sequence joins TRBV7-2 and TRBJ2-1, with D unresolved. This CDR3 contains 12 residues. With 5 bases removed from V and 8 bases from J, the gap between germline ends came to 10 bases. The germline V gene encodes CDR1 SGHTA and CDR2 FQGNSA. CDR3 nucleotide sequence: TGTGCCAGCAGCCTGGGTAGCTATGAGCAGTTCTTC. It encodes CASSLGSYEQFF.

Only a few counts were recorded for this clonotype. The DNA for the CDR3 is TGTGCCAGCAGTGGATCGACAGGGGCCGGGACAGATACGCAGTATTTT. Translating it yields CASSGSTGAGTDTQYF. V and J are TRBV6-1 and TRBJ2-3; the match to TRBD1 covers 8 bases. Per the germline V gene, CDR1 is MNHNS and CDR2 is SASEGT. Trimming took 4 bases from V and 3 from J; bases not matched to a gene: 9. The CDR3 has 16 amino acids.

The chain carries TRBV7-6 and TRBJ2-3; 9 bases match TRBD2. This CDR3 region has 17 residues. V shed 1 base and J 5 bases; nucleotides not matched to a gene: 10. CDR1 is SGHVS, CDR2 FNYEAQ, per germline. CDR3 residues: CASSLVASGNGEDTQYF. CDR3 bases: TGTGCCAGCAGCTTAGTGGCTAGCGGGAATGGGGAAGATACGCAGTATTTT.

This chain uses TRBV13 with TRBJ2-3; a weak D match, TRBD1 (6 bases). The CDR3 extends over 17 amino acids. Trimming took 1 base from V and 2 from J, leaving 16 bases between them. Germline-derived CDR1 and CDR2 are PRHDT and FYEKMQ (reference sequence). The CDR3 loop reads CASSLEFGQGLTDTQYF. The CDR3 region has the DNA TGTGCCAGCAGCTTAGAATTTGGGCAGGGGCTCACAGATACGCAGTATTTT.

The chain employs TRBV7-9 and TRBJ1-4, with 8 positions matching TRBD1. Germline CDR1 reads SEHNR; CDR2 reads FQNEAQ (reference sequence). V lost 1 base and J lost 13; bases outside the gene matches: 5. This CDR3 is built from 13 residues. Here the CDR3 DNA reads TGTGCCAGCAGCTTAGGAACAGGGACAGGACTGTTTTTT. This codes for CASSLGTGTGLFF. Variable domain in full (rest from reference TRBV7-9 and TRBJ1-4): DTGVSQNPRHKITKRGQNVTFRCDPISEHNRLYWYRQTLGQGPEFLTYFQNEAQLEKSRLLSDRFSAERPKGSFSTLEIQRTEQGDSAMYLCASSLGTGTGLFFGSGTQLSVL.

This clonotype showed up just a few times. The gene calls are TRBV7-9 and TRBJ2-7; D tentatively fits TRBD1 or TRBD2 (5 bases each). V was pared by 7 bases and J by 6 bases, with 16 bases between. The germline gives CDR1 SEHNR, CDR2 FQNEAQ (reference sequence). This CDR3 spans 13 amino acids. The CDR3 DNA reads as TGTGCCAGCACCTCCGGGACCATGGGCGAGCAGTACTTC. Translating gives CASTSGTMGEQYF.

V gene TRBV7-9 combines with J gene TRBJ2-1; D call uncertain. Trimming stripped 1 base from V and 14 bases from J, with 15 bases between. The germline V gene encodes CDR1 SEHNR and CDR2 FQNEAQ (reference sequence). The length of the CDR3 is 13 residues. CDR3 DNA sequence: TGTGCCAGCAGCTTAGAATCGACGGATTCTAAGTTCTTC. Its translation: CASSLESTDSKFF.